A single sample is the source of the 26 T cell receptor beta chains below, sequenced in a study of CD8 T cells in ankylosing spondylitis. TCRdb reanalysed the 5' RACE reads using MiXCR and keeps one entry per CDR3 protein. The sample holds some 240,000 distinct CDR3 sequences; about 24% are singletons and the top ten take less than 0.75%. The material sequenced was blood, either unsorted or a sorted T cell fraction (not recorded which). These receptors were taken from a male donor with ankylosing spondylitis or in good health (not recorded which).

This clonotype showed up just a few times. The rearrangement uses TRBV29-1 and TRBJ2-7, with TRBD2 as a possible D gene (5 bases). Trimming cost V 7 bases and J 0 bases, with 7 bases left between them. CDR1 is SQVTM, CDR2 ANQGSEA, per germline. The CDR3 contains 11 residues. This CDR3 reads CSGRGSYEQYF. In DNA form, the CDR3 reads TGCAGCGGACGGGGCTCCTACGAGCAGTACTTC.

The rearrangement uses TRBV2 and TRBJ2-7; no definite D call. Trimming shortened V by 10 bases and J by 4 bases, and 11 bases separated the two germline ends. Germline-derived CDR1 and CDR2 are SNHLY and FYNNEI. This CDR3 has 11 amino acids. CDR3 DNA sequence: TGTGCCACTCAAAGGGTGTACGAGCAGTACTTC. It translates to CATQRVYEQYF.

The CDR3: CASSSTGRGDTQYF. CDR3 in DNA: TGTGCCAGCAGCTCGACAGGGCGGGGAGATACGCAGTATTTT. The chain carries TRBV5-5 and TRBJ2-3; tentatively, D is TRBD1 (7 bases). V lost 3 bases and J 5 bases, leaving 13 bases between the germline ends. Germline V gives CDR1 SGHKS, CDR2 YYEKEE (reference sequence). The CDR3 runs to 14 residues.

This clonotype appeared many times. The CDR3: CSARVDGLPYNEQFF. The CDR3 nucleotides read TGCAGTGCTAGAGTTGATGGACTACCGTACAATGAGCAGTTCTTC. The chain employs TRBV20-1 and TRBJ2-1, with TRBD2 as a possible D gene (6 bases). Germline CDR1 DFQATT, CDR2 SNEGSKA (reference sequence). V was shortened by 1 base and J by 4 bases, with 14 bases between the two germline ends. CDR3 length: 15 amino acids.

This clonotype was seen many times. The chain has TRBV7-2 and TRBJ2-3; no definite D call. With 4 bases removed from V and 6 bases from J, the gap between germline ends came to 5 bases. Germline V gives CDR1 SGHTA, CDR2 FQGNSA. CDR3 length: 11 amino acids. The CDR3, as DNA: TGTGCCAGCAGCTCTTGGGATACGCAGTATTTT. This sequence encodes CASSSWDTQYF.

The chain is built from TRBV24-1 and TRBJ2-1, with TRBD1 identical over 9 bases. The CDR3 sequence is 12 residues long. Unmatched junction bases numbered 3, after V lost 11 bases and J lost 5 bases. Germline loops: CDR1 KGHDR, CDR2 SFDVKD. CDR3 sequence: CAIRQGDNEQFF. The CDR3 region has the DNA TGTGCCATCAGACAGGGGGACAATGAGCAGTTCTTC.

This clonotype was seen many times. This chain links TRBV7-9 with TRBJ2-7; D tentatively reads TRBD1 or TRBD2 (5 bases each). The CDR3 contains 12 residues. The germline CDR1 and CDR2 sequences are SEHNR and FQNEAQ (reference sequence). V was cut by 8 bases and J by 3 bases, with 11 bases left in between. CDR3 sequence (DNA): TGTGCCAGCCAGAGGGGTGACTACGAGCAGTACTTC. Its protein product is CASQRGDYEQYF.

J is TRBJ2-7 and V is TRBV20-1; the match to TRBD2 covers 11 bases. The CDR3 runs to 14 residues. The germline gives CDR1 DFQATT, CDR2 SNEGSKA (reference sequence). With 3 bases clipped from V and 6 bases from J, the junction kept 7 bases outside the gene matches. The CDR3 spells CSASFSGGASEQYF. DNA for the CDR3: TGCAGTGCTAGCTTTAGCGGGGGGGCCTCCGAGCAGTACTTC.

The CDR3, as DNA: TGTGCCAGCAGTTTATCGTGGGGGACTGAAGCTTTCTTT. Translating gives CASSLSWGTEAFF. J is TRBJ1-1 and V is TRBV27; D possibly corresponds to TRBD1 (5 bases). The ends were cut back, 0 bases at V and 5 bases at J, with 7 bases in the middle. The germline V gene encodes CDR1 MNHEY and CDR2 SMNVEV (reference sequence). This CDR3 is 13 amino acids long.

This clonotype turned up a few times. CDR3 DNA: TGTGCCAGCAGAAAGTCTCCGGGACAGGGTCGGGAGACCCAGTACTTC. This translates into CASRKSPGQGRETQYF. The chain couples TRBV6-1 to TRBJ2-5, with 9 bases aligning to TRBD1. CDR1 is MNHNS and CDR2 is SASEGT in the germline V gene. Losses at the gene ends were 6 bases for V and 5 bases for J; bases not matched to a gene: 13. The CDR3 has 16 amino acids.

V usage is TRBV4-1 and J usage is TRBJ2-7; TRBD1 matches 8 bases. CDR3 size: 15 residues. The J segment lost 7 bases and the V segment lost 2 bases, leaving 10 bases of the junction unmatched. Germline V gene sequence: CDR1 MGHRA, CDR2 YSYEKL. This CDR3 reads CASSQPDRVVLEQYF. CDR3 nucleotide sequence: TGCGCCAGCAGCCAACCGGACAGGGTGGTTCTTGAGCAGTACTTC.

The CDR3 coding sequence is TGCAGCGCAGAGCCGGGGGGCCCAGATACGCAGTATTTT. Translated, it gives CSAEPGGPDTQYF. V usage is TRBV29-1 and J usage is TRBJ2-3, with D possibly TRBD2 on 7 matching bases. V was clipped by 7 bases and J by 4 bases, with 15 bases between them. The CDR3 runs to 13 residues. The germline V gene has CDR1 SQVTM and CDR2 ANQGSEA.

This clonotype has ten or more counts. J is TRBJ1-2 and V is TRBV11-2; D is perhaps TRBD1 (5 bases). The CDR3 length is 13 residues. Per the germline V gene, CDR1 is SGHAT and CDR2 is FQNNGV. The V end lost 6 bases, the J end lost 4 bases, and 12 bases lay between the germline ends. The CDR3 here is CASRPGVGYGYTF. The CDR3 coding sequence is TGTGCCAGCAGGCCGGGGGTAGGCTATGGCTACACCTTC.

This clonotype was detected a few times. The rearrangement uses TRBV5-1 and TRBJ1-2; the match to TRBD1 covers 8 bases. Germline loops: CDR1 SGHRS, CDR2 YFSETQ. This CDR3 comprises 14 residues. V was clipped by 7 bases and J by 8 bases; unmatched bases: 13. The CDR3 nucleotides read TGCGCCAGCGCCCGGGACAGGCCACAGGACGGCTACACCTTC. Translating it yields CASARDRPQDGYTF.

The CDR3 reads CASSHRDRPQETQYF. In DNA form, the CDR3 reads TGTGCCAGCAGTCACCGGGACAGGCCCCAAGAGACCCAGTACTTC. The chain carries TRBV6-5 and TRBJ2-5, with 8 nucleotides matching TRBD1. Trimming took 5 bases from V and 1 from J; bases not matched to a gene: 6. In germline, CDR1 is MNHEY, CDR2 SVGAGI. The CDR3 runs 15 residues.

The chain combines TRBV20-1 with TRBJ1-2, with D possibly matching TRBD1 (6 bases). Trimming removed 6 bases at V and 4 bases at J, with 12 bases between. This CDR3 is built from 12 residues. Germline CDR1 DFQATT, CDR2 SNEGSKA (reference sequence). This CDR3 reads CSARTETYGYTF. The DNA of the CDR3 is TGCAGTGCCAGGACAGAGACCTATGGCTACACCTTC.

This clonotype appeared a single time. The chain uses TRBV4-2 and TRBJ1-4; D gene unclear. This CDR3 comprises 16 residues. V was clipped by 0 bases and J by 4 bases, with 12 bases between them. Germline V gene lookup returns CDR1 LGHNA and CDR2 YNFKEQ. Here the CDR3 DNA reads TGTGCCAGCAGCCAAGATTTGAAGGGTGATAATGAAAAACTGTTTTTT. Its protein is CASSQDLKGDNEKLFF.

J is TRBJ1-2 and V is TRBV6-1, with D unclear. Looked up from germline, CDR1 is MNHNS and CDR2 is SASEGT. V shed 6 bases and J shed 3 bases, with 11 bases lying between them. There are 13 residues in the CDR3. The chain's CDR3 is CASRPGRHYGYTF. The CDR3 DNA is TGTGCCAGCAGACCCGGCCGACACTATGGCTACACCTTC.

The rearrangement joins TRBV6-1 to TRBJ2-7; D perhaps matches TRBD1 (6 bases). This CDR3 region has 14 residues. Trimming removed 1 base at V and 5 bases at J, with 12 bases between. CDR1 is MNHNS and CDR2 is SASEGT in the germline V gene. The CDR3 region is CASSEGGRGHEQYF. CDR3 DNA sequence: TGTGCCAGCAGTGAAGGTGGCAGGGGCCACGAGCAGTACTTC.

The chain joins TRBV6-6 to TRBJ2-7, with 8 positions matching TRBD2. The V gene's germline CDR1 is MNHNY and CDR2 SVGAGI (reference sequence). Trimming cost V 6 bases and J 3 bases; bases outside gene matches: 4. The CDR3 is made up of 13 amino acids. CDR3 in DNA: TGTGCCAGCAGAGCGGGACTAGACTACGAGCAGTACTTC. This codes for CASRAGLDYEQYF.

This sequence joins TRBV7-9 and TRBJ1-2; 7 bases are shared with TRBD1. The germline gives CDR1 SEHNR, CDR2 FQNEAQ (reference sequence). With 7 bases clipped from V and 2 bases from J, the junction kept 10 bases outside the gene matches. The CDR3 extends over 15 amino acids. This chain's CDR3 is CASTSYRGKNYGYTF. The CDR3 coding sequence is TGTGCCAGCACCTCCTACAGGGGAAAAAACTATGGCTACACCTTC.

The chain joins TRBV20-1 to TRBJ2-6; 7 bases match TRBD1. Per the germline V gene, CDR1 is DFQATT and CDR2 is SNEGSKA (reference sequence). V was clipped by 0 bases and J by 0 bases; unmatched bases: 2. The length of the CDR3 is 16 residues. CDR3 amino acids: CSARDHRGSGANVLTF. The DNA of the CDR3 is TGCAGTGCTAGAGACCACAGGGGCTCTGGGGCCAACGTCCTGACTTTC.

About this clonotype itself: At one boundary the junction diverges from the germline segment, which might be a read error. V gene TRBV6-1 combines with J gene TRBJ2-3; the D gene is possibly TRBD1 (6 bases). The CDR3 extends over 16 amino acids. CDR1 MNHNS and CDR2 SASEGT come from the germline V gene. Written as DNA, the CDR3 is TGTGCCAGCGGTGATAGCAGGGGATCTAGCACAGATACGCAGTATTTT. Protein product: CASGDSRGSSTDTQYF.

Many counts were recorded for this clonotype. The CDR3 DNA sequence: TGCAGTGCTAGAGATGGGTATCGTGATGGGTGGGGGACCCAGTACTTC. Amino acid sequence: CSARDGYRDGWGTQYF. The chain recombines TRBV20-1 with TRBJ2-5, with D unresolved. The V end was cut by 0 bases, the J end by 7 bases, with 21 bases between. Germline CDR1 is DFQATT and CDR2 is SNEGSKA (reference sequence). The CDR3 loop spans 16 amino acids.

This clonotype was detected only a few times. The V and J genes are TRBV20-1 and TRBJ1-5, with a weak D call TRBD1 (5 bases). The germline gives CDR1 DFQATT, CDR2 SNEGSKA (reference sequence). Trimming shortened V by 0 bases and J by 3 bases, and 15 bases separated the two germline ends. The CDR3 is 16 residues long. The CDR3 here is CSARDLVRDDNQPQHF. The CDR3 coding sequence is TGCAGTGCTAGAGATCTTGTGAGGGACGACAATCAGCCCCAGCATTTT.

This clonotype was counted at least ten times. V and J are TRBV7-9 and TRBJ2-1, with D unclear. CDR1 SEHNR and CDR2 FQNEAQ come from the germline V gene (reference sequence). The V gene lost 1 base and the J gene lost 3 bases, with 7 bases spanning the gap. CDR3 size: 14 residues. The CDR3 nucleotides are TGTGCCAGCAGCTTAGGGCAGGTCTACAATGAGCAGTTCTTC. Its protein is CASSLGQVYNEQFF.